Described below is a single T cell receptor (beta chain) sequence and its context. It has no known antigen specificity. No base qualities exist here, and no much larger clone lies one base off it. Library prep was done by the immunoSEQ multiplex PCR assay. Following the manufacturer's protocol, the hsTCRB Kit was used to amplify rearranged TCR beta chain sequences. An Illumina MiSeq was used to sequence the TCRB libraries. Turning to the authors' computational methods: The kit vendor's proprietary platform handled demultiplexing, trimming and gene mapping. What TCRdb holds here is the immuneACCESS table cut down to in-frame rearrangements. Part of the clones is not present; checked against another copy, under half of the missing clones reflect an unresolved V gene, and the others are unexplained. That table supplies the V and J calls and clone size; D and trimming were determined from the DNA. This sample has about 31,000 clones in its table, and approximately 92% of those were observed once. About 5% of the sample comes from the top ten.

The sample's time point label is to be understood as: week 47, end of study. A 20-mer mutant IDH1 peptide at 300 micrograms in Montanide made up each vaccine dose, which was injected subcutaneously together with topical imiquimod. Patients were given eight vaccinations, in weeks 1, 3, 5, 7, 11, 15, 19 and 23, which matched visits V03 through V10. The donors had newly diagnosed IDH1-mutant astrocytomas of WHO grade 3 or 4 that showed loss of nuclear ATRX. The samples were drawn from NOA16, a multicentre, single-arm, open-label phase I trial in Germany that tested a mutant IDH1 peptide vaccine in humans for the first time. Genomic DNA for TCRB sequencing was extracted from EDTA blood using the DNeasy Blood and Tissue Kit. These data come from a study of a mutant IDH1 vaccine in newly diagnosed glioma (dated by TCRdb to the early 2020s). Study-level background: Vaccination started 4-6 weeks after radiotherapy alone, or was given together with temozolomide cycles in the groups whose treatment included chemotherapy. Before enrollment, most patients had been given radiochemotherapy with temozolomide as standard therapy, while the rest had received either radiotherapy alone or temozolomide alone. The week-35 safety follow-up was designated visit V12, and the week-47 end of study was designated visit V13. Peripheral blood samples were drawn at six visits, namely V03 (baseline), V05, V07, V10, V12 and V13. Longitudinal TCRB deep sequencing was done for 25 to 30 treated patients, wherever samples were available for exploratory analyses. Of the 32 patients who were treated, about 60% were male and around 38% were female, and the mean age was approximately 40 years.

Including cysteine and phenylalanine, the CDR3 has 13 amino acids. Only the CDR3 portion is preserved as DNA: 39 bases, with reading frame beginning at the first base. The germline V gene provides CDR1 MGHDK and CDR2 SYGVNS. Ends trimmed: V by 3 bases, J by 6 bases; bases unmatched to a gene: 4. Study-wide conclusions, independent of this receptor: It was noted by the authors that analyses of patient blood samples could not be reproduced owing to sample limitations. Changes in the top peripheral T cell clonotypes picked up by TCRB sequencing did not appear to be linked to pseudoprogression. Immune responses induced by the vaccine were seen in roughly 95% of patients across multiple MHC alleles. PBMC samples for TCRB deep sequencing were selected based on availability.

The specimen was PBMCs, collected from a glioma patient whose treatment included an IDH1 peptide vaccine. The rearranged segments are TRBV25-1 and TRBJ1-1; 7 junctional bases match TRBD1. The source of this sequence is a woman aged 40 to 50 with glioma. The DNA sequence reads TGTGCCAGCAGTGACCTGGGACAGCCTGAAGCTTTCTTT. Its protein reads: CASSDLGQPEAFF.